The sequence of this T cell receptor (beta chain) was determined in a study of T-cell reconstitution after alpha-beta-depleted transplantation in children. Unique molecular identifiers tagged the TCRbeta library. TCRdb processed the PCR reads anew with MiXCR; each CDR3 protein has one entry. The sample lists 700,000 to 950,000 distinct CDR3 sequences, around 17% seen once, with roughly 4.8% in the top ten. Notes on this clonotype: Its specificity is unknown.

The CDR3 consists of 14 residues. Germline V gives CDR1 SGHAT, CDR2 FQNNGV. Deletions cut 8 bases from V and 5 bases from J, with 17 bases between. Findings and caveats of the study: By one year post-transplant, T-cell counts and diversity largely arose from T cells that were newly produced. The origin of high day-60 TCRbeta diversity in some patients lay in surviving recipient T cells and thymic progenitors. As was reported, about two months after transplant, alpha-beta T cells came from several hundred expanded graft clones.

This TCR was sampled from a male patient aged 10-17 years who had a stem cell transplant for acute lymphoblastic leukemia, so the T cells may come from the graft donor. The chain joins TRBV11-2 to TRBJ2-3; a possible D gene is TRBD2 (5 bases). Sequencing was performed on PBMCs, mostly from graft donor cells, taken 360 days after TCRalphabeta/CD19-depleted stem cell transplant. Here the CDR3 reads CASALERKRDTQYF. The DNA for the CDR3 is TGTGCCAGCGCGTTAGAGCGGAAGCGAGATACGCAGTATTTT.